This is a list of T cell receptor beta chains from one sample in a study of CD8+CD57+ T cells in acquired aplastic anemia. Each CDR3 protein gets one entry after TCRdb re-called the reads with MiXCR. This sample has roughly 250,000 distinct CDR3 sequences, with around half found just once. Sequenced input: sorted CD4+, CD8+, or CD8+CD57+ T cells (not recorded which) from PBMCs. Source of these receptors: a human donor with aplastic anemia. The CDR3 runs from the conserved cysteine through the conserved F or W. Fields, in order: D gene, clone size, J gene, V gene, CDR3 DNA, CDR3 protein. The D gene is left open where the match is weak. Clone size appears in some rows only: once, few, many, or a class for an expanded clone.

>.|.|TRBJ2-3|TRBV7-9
TGTGCCAGCCGGAGGGCCACAGATACGCAGTATTTT
CASRRATDTQYF
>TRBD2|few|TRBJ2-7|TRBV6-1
TGTGCCAGCAGACCAACTAGCGGGAGCCCCTACGAGCAGTGCTTC
CASRPTSGSPYEQCF
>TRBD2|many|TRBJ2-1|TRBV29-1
TGCAGCGTTGGGACTAGCGGGGTCTCCTACAATGAGCAGTTCTTC
CSVGTSGVSYNEQFF
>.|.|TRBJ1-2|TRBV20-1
TGCAGTGCTAGAGACAGGGTCTATGGCTACACCTTC
CSARDRVYGYTF
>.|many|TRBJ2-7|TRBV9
TGTGCCAGCAGCGTGTCAGGTCAACCCTACGAGCAGTACTTC
CASSVSGQPYEQYF
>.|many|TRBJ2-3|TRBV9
TGTGCCAGCAGCGTCGGAGGGTTGACAGATACGCAGTATTTT
CASSVGGLTDTQYF
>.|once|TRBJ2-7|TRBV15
TGTGCCACCAGCAGAGATAAGGTAACTAGCTACGAGCAGTACTTC
CATSRDKVTSYEQYF
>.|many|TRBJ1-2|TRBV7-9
TGTGCCAGCAGCTTAGGGCTGACTAACTATGGCTACACCTTC
CASSLGLTNYGYTF
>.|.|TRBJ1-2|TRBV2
TGTGCCAGCCCGGCGGGGTCGTTCGAGGGCTACACCTTC
CASPAGSFEGYTF
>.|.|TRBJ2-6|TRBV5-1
TGCGCCAGCAGCTTGGCCGTAGGGAGCTCTGGGGCCAACGTCCTGACTTTC
CASSLAVGSSGANVLTF
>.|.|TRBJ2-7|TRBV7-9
TGTGCCAGCAGCTTCAGTCAGGCGATCTACGAGCAGTACTTC
CASSFSQAIYEQYF
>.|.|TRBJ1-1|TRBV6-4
TGTGCCAGCAGTAACACGGCGGGTCGTGAAAACACTGAAGCTTTCTTT
CASSNTAGRENTEAFF
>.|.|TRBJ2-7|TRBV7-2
TGTGCCAGCAGCCGCCCGGGACTGACGTACCCCTACGAGCAGTACTTC
CASSRPGLTYPYEQYF